This T cell receptor (beta chain) was identified during a study of shared clonotypes between healthy human individuals. V was shortened by 6 bases and J by 6 bases, with 17 bases between the two germline ends. CDR3 length: 14 amino acids. CDR1 is MNHNS and CDR2 is SASEGT in the germline V gene. Every subset's genomic DNA went evenly onto several immunoSEQ plates. Method: immunoSEQ multiplex PCR; TCRdb's copy keeps in-frame clones and lacks some. The repertoire holds around 940,000 clones, about three quarters seen once, with over 1.3% in the top ten. Sequencing was carried out using memory CD4+ T cells sorted from blood. Subset denoted: CD45RA-negative fraction. The chain joins TRBV6-1 to TRBJ1-2, with D unresolved. This TCR came from a man in his late teens or twenties in good health. This CDR3 is CASSQPQSSHGYTF. DNA for the CDR3: TGTGCCAGCAGCCAGCCACAGTCATCTCATGGCTACACCTTC.